Reported below is one T cell receptor (beta chain). What it recognizes is unknown. PCR employed 60 Vbeta and 13 Jbeta primers. Sequencing used immunoSEQ multiplex PCR; TCRdb keeps in-frame clones, though not all of them. Of 95,000 to 100,000 clones in the sample, less than 80% were seen once. The CDR3 has 15 amino acids. CDR1 is MNHNY and CDR2 is SVGAGI in the germline V gene (reference sequence). The V and J ends lost 6 bases and 1 base, in that order; junction bases with no gene match: 5. This record belongs to a study of cytomegalovirus exposure and HLA in healthy donors. Study-level points and caveats: From TCR beta sequences, most subjects' HLA-A and HLA-B alleles were reportedly predicted accurately. Highly shared sequence variants in one cluster were likely a sequencing artifact.

The sample comprised PBMCs. This chain uses TRBV6-6 with TRBJ2-3; 9 nucleotides agree with TRBD2. The receptor comes from a man aged 40-50 years in good health and CMV-seronegative. The CDR3 here is CASSHSGGRTDTQYF. The CDR3 bases are TGTGCCAGCAGCCATAGCGGGGGTCGCACAGATACGCAGTATTTT.